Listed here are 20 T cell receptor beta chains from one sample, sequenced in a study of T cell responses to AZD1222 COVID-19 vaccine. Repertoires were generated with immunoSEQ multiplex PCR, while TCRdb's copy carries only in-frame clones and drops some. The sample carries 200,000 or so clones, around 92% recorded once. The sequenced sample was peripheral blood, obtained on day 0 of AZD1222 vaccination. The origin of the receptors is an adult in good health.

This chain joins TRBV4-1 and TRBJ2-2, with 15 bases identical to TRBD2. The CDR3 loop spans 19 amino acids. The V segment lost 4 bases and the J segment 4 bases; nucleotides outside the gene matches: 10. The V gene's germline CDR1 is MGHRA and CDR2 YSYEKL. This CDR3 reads CASSLAGLAGGPGTGELFF. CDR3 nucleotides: TGCGCCAGCAGCCTGGCCGGACTAGCGGGGGGGCCGGGCACCGGGGAGCTGTTTTTT.

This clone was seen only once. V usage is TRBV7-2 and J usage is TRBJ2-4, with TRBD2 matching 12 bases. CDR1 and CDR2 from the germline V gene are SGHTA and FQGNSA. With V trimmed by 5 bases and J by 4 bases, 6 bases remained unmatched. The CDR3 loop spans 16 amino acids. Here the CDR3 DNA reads TGTGCCAGCAGCAAACTAGCGGGAGGCCTTAAAAACATTCAGTACTTC. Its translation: CASSKLAGGLKNIQYF.

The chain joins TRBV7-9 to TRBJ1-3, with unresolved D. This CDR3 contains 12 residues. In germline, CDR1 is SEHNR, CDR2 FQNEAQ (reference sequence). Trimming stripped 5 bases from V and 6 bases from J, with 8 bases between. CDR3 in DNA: TGTGCCAGCAGCCCCGGATTAAACACCATATATTTT. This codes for CASSPGLNTIYF.

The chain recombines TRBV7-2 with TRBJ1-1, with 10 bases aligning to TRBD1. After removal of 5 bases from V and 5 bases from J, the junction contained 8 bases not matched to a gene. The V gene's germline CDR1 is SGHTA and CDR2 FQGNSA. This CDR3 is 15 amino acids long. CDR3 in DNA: TGTGCCAGCAGCGCCGGGACAGGGGTTATGACTGAAGCTTTCTTT. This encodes CASSAGTGVMTEAFF.

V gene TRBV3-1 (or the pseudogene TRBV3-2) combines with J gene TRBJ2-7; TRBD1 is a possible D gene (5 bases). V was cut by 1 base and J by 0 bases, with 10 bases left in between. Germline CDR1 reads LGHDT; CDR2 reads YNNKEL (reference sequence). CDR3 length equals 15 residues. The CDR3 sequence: CASSQGYRRSYEQYF. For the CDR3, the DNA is TGTGCCAGCAGCCAAGGATACAGGCGCTCCTACGAGCAGTACTTC.

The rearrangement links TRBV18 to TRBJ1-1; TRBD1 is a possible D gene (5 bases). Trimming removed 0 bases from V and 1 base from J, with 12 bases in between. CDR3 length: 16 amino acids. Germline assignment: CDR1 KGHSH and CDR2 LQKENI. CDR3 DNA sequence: TGTGCCAGCTCACCACCGAGCAGGGCTGGGAACACTGAAGCTTTCTTT. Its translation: CASSPPSRAGNTEAFF.

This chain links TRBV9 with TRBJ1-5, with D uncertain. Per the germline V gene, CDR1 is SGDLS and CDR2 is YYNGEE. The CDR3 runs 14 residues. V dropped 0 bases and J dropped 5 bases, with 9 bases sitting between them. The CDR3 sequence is CASSVGEADQPQHF. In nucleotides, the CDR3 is TGTGCCAGCAGCGTAGGGGAGGCTGATCAGCCCCAGCATTTT.

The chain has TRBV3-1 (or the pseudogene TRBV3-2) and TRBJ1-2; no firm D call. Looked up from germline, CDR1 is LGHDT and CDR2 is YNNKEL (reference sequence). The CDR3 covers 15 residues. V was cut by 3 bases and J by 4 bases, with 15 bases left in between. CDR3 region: CASSQRGKGPYGYTF. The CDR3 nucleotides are TGTGCCAGCAGCCAGCGGGGAAAGGGCCCCTATGGCTACACCTTC.

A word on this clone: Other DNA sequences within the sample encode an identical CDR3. The CDR3 protein is CSVEGLAGDNEQFF. CDR3 nucleotide sequence: TGCAGCGTTGAGGGACTAGCGGGGGACAATGAGCAGTTCTTC. The chain combines TRBV29-1 with TRBJ2-1, with 14 nucleotides matching TRBD2. The V segment lost 3 bases and the J segment 5 bases; nucleotides outside the gene matches: 0. Germline V gene lookup returns CDR1 SQVTM and CDR2 ANQGSEA. This CDR3 is built from 14 residues.

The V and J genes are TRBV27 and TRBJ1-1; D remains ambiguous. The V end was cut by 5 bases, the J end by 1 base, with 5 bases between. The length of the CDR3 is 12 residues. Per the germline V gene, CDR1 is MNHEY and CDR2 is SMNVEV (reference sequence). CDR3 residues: CASSHGNTEAFF. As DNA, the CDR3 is TGTGCCAGCAGTCATGGGAACACTGAAGCTTTCTTT.

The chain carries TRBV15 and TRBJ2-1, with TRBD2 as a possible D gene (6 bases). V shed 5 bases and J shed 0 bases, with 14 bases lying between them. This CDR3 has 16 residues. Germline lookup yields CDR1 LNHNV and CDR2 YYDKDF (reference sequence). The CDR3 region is CATSARSGHSYNEQFF. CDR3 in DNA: TGTGCCACCAGCGCACGTAGCGGCCACTCCTACAATGAGCAGTTCTTC.

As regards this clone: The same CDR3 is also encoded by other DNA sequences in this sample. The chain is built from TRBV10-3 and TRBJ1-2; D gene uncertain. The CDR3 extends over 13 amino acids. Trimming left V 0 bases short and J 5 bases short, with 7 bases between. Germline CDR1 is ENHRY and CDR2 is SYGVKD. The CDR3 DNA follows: TGTGCCATCAGTGAGTCGGAAGGTTATGGCTACACCTTC. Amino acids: CAISESEGYGYTF.

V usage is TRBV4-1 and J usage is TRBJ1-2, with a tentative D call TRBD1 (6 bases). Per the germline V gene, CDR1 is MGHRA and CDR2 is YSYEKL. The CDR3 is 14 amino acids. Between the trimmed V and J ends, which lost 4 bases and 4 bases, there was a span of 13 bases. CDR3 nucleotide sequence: TGCGCCAGCAGCCGATCGGACAGCTTCTATGGCTACACCTTC. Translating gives CASSRSDSFYGYTF.

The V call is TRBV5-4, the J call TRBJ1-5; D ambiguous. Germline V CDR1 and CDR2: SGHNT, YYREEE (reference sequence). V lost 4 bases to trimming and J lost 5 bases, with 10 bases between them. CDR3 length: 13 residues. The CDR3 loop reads CASSLNGDQPQHF. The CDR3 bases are TGTGCCAGCAGCCTAAATGGCGATCAGCCCCAGCATTTT.

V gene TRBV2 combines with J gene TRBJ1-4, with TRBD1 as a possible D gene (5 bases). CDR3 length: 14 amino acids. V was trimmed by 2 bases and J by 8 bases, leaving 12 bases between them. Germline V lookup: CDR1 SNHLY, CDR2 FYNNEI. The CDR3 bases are TGTGCCAGCAGTGAACTCAGGGCAGAGGAAAAACTGTTTTTT. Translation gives CASSELRAEEKLFF.

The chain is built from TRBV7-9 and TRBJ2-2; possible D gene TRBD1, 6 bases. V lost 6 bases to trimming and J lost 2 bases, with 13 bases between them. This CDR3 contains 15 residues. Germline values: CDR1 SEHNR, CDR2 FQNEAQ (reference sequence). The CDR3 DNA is TGTGCCAGCAGGGCGACAGGCAAAAACACCGGGGAGCTGTTTTTT. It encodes CASRATGKNTGELFF. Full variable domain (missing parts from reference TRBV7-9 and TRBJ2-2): DTGVSQNPRHKITKRGQNVTFRCDPISEHNRLYWYRQTLGQGPEFLTYFQNEAQLEKSRLLSDRFSAERPKGSFSTLEIQRTEQGDSAMYLCASRATGKNTGELFFGEGSRLTVL.

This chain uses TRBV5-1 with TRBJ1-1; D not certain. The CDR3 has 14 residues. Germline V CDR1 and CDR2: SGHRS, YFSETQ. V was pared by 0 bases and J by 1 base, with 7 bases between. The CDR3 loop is CASSLEYRNTEAFF. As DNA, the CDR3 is TGCGCCAGCAGCTTGGAGTACAGGAACACTGAAGCTTTCTTT.

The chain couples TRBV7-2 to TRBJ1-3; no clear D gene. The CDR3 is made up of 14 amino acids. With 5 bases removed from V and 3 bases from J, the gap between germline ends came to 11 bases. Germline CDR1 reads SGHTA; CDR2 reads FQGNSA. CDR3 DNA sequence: TGTGCCAGCAGCCGCGGGGTTTTTGGAAACACCATATATTTT. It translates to CASSRGVFGNTIYF.

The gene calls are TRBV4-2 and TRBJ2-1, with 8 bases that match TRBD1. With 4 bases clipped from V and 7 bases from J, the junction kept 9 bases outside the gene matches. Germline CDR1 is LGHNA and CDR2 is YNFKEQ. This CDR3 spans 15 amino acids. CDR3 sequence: CASSRDGTGGNEQFF. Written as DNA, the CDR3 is TGTGCCAGCAGCCGGGACGGAACAGGGGGGAATGAGCAGTTCTTC.

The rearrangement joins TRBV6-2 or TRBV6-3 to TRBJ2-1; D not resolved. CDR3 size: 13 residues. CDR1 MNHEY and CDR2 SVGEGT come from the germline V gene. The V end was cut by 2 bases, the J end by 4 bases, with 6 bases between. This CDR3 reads CASSYGRYNEQFF. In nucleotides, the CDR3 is TGTGCCAGCAGTTACGGAAGATACAATGAGCAGTTCTTC.